This T cell receptor (beta chain) originates from a study of T cells after posttransplantation cyclophosphamide. Trimming took 5 bases from V and 0 from J, leaving 11 bases between them. The CDR3 is made up of 15 amino acids. Germline V gene data show CDR1 as KGHSH and CDR2 as LQKENI. TCRdb's copy holds only in-frame clones and misses some; the assay was immunoSEQ multiplex PCR. The sample yields 1,300 to 1,500 clones, 60% to 85% seen once. A marrow graft followed busulfan-fludarabine conditioning, with cyclophosphamide on days +3 and +4. This clone has only one observation. The clonotype was recovered from a female patient over 55 who received an allogeneic stem cell transplant from an unrelated donor, was CMV-positive, and had acute GVHD only. The graft donor may have contributed some T cells. The sample was PBMCs, taken more than 220 days after allogeneic stem cell transplant with posttransplant cyclophosphamide. This sequence joins TRBV18 and TRBJ2-1; D not resolved. CDR3 protein: CASSSRFSSYNEQFF. The CDR3 DNA follows: TGTGCCAGCTCATCCCGTTTCAGCTCCTACAATGAGCAGTTCTTC.